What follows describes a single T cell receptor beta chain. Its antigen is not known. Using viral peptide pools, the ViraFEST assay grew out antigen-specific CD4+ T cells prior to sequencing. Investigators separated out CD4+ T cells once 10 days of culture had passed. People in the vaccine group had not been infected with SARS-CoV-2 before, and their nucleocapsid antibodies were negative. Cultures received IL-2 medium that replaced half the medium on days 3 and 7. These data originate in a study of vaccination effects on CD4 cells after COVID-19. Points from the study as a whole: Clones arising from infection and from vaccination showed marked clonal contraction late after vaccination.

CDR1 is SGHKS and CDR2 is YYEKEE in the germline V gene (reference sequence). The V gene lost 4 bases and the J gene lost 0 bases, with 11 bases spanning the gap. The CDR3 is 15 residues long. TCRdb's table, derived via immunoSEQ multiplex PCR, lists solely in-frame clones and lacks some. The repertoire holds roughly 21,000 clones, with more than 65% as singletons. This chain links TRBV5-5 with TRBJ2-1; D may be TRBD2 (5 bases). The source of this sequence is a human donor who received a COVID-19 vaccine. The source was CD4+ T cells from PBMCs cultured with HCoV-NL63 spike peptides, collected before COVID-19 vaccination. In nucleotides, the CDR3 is TGTGCCAGCAGCCGGACTTCTGACTCCTACAATGAGCAGTTCTTC. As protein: CASSRTSDSYNEQFF. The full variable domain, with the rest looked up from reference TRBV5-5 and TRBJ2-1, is DAGVTQSPTHLIKTRGQQVTLRCSPISGHKSVSWYQQVLGQGPQFIFQYYEKEERGRGNFPDRFSARQFPNYSSELNVNALLLGDSALYLCASSRTSDSYNEQFFGPGTRLTVL.